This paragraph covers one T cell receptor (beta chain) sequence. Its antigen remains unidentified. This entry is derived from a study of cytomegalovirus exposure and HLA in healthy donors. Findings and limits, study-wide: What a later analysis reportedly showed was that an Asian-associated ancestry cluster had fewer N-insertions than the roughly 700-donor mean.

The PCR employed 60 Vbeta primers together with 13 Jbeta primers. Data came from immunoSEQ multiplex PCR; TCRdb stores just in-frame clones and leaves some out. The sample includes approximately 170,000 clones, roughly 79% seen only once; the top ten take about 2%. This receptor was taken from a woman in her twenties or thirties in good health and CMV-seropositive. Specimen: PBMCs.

The CDR3: CASSLGSGTTDTQYF. DNA for the CDR3: TGTGCCAGCAGCTTGGGGAGCGGGACCACAGATACGCAGTATTTT. The V call is TRBV5-4, the J call TRBJ2-3; 7 bases align to TRBD2. The CDR3 is 15 amino acids. The J segment lost 2 bases and the V segment lost 0 bases, leaving 3 bases of the junction unmatched. CDR1 and CDR2 from the germline V gene are SGHNT and YYREEE (reference sequence).